This record concerns one TCR beta chain sequence. The data stem from a study of cytomegalovirus exposure and HLA in healthy donors. The wider study: An earlier analysis found 117 million unique TCR beta sequences from 150 million to 200 million T cells.

The PCR had 60 Vbeta and 13 Jbeta primers. Sequencing was performed with immunoSEQ multiplex PCR; in TCRdb, only in-frame clones are kept and a portion is missing. The table shows 250,000 to 350,000 clones, with about four fifths occurring only once. The germline V gene encodes CDR1 LNHDA and CDR2 SQIVND (reference sequence). The CDR3 runs 15 residues. V lost 5 bases and J 8 bases, leaving 18 bases between the germline ends. This receptor was identified in a girl aged 2 to 9 in good health and CMV-seronegative. The sample consisted of PBMCs. The chain recombines TRBV19 with TRBJ1-4; D unclear. CDR3: CASSVRPGFREKLFF. DNA for the CDR3: TGTGCCAGTAGTGTCCGTCCCGGGTTTCGGGAAAAACTGTTTTTT.